A single sample gave rise to the 20 T cell receptor beta chains below, sequenced in a study of cytomegalovirus exposure and HLA in healthy donors. Produced via immunoSEQ multiplex PCR; TCRdb's table is partial and in-frame only. Among around 150,000 clones listed, just under 90% were seen once. The sequenced material came from PBMCs. The origin of the receptors is a man younger than 35 in good health and CMV-seropositive.

The chain has TRBV28 and TRBJ2-1, with 12 bases identical to TRBD2. Germline CDR1 reads MDHEN; CDR2 reads SYDVKM. The J segment lost 14 bases and the V segment lost 10 bases, leaving 18 bases of the junction unmatched. CDR3 size: 15 residues. CDR3 sequence: CATKPMTSGSRSEFF. The CDR3 DNA sequence: TGTGCCACCAAACCCATGACTAGCGGGAGCCGGTCGGAGTTCTTC.

The gene calls are TRBV11-2 and TRBJ2-1; the D is unclear. Germline V gene lookup returns CDR1 SGHAT and CDR2 FQNNGV. CDR3 size: 16 residues. With 1 base removed from V and 3 bases from J, the gap between germline ends came to 13 bases. This CDR3 is CASSLAGQSFYNEQFF. DNA for the CDR3: TGTGCCAGCAGCTTAGCAGGCCAAAGCTTCTACAATGAGCAGTTCTTC.

The CDR3 reads CASSQDWTSGTSYEQYF. CDR3 in DNA: TGCGCCAGCAGCCAAGATTGGACTAGCGGGACCTCCTACGAGCAGTACTTC. The genes are TRBV4-1 and TRBJ2-7; 12 bases are shared with TRBD2. V trimming: 0 bases; J trimming: 0 bases; junction bases outside the gene matches: 3. From germline, CDR1 is MGHRA and CDR2 YSYEKL. This CDR3 has 17 residues.

This rearrangement joins TRBV5-8 to TRBJ2-7, with D possibly being TRBD1 (6 bases). CDR3 length equals 15 residues. V lost 0 bases to trimming and J lost 3 bases, with 13 bases between them. Germline V lookup: CDR1 SGHTS, CDR2 YDEGEE. The CDR3 is CASSLVGTRSYEQYF. CDR3 DNA: TGTGCCAGCAGCTTGGTCGGGACAAGGAGCTACGAGCAGTACTTC.

This clone appeared a single time. The V gene is TRBV2, the J gene TRBJ2-1; TRBD2 matches 14 bases. The CDR3 covers 16 residues. The germline V gene encodes CDR1 SNHLY and CDR2 FYNNEI. The junction had 7 bases not matched to a gene; V was cut back by 4 bases and J by 8 bases. CDR3 region: CASSGGLAGVTDEQFF. CDR3 DNA: TGTGCCAGCAGTGGGGGACTAGCGGGAGTTACCGATGAGCAGTTCTTC.

The rearrangement uses TRBV19 and TRBJ2-2; TRBD2 agrees at 8 bases. The CDR3 has 15 residues. Germline loops: CDR1 LNHDA, CDR2 SQIVND (reference sequence). With V trimmed by 2 bases and J by 4 bases, 3 bases remained unmatched. CDR3: CASSILAGSTGELFF. The CDR3 DNA is TGTGCCAGTAGTATATTAGCGGGAAGCACCGGGGAGCTGTTTTTT.

This chain joins TRBV5-1 and TRBJ2-5; TRBD1 matches 7 bases. CDR1 is SGHRS and CDR2 is YFSETQ in the germline V gene. The V and J ends lost 5 bases and 5 bases, in that order; junction bases with no gene match: 9. CDR3 length: 14 amino acids. CDR3 nucleotide sequence: TGCGCCAGCAGTTCCGGGACACAGGGGGAGACCCAGTACTTC. Encoded protein: CASSSGTQGETQYF.

This clone has just one count. The germline gene is not matched at one end of the junction; a read error may be the cause. The CDR3 coding sequence is TGTGCTAGCAGCCTAGGTGGTAGCAATGAGCAGTTCTTC. Translated, it gives CASSLGGSNEQFF. The chain links TRBV7-7 to TRBJ2-1; no reliable D call. Germline CDR1 SSHAT, CDR2 FNYEAQ (reference sequence). This CDR3 spans 13 amino acids. Complete variable domain (other parts from reference TRBV7-7 and TRBJ2-1): GAGVSQSPRYKVTKRGQDVTLRCDPISSHATLYWYQQALGQGPEFLTYFNYEAQPDKSGLPSDRFSAERPEGSISTLTIQRTEQRDSAMYRCASSLGGSNEQFFGPGTRLTVL.

The chain links TRBV2 to TRBJ2-5; D is possibly TRBD1 (5 bases). This CDR3 spans 14 amino acids. CDR1 is SNHLY and CDR2 is FYNNEI in the germline V gene. Trimming pared 5 bases from V and 2 bases from J, leaving 12 bases between. This CDR3 is CASSLQQEQETQYF. The CDR3 DNA reads TGTGCCAGCAGTCTTCAACAGGAACAAGAGACCCAGTACTTC.

The chain links TRBV11-2 to TRBJ1-2, with D perhaps matching TRBD1 (6 bases). Deletions cut 4 bases from V and 6 bases from J, with 18 bases between. The CDR3 is 15 residues long. From germline, CDR1 is SGHAT and CDR2 FQNNGV. In DNA form, the CDR3 reads TGTGCCAGCAGCTCATTAGTCGATACAGGGAATGGCTACACCTTC. Translation gives CASSSLVDTGNGYTF.

This clone came up once. V gene TRBV6-4 combines with J gene TRBJ1-5; perhaps TRBD1 as D (5 bases). Germline assignment: CDR1 MRHNA and CDR2 SNTAGT. The CDR3 consists of 15 residues. Trimming stripped 0 bases from V and 7 bases from J, with 13 bases between. This CDR3 is CASSDSRQGQQPQHF. The DNA for the CDR3 is TGTGCCAGCAGTGACTCGAGGCAGGGCCAGCAGCCCCAGCATTTT.

The chain employs TRBV30 and TRBJ2-7; 8 nucleotides agree with TRBD1. V shed 1 base and J 5 bases; nucleotides not matched to a gene: 7. The CDR3 loop spans 14 amino acids. From germline, CDR1 is GTSNPN and CDR2 SVGIG (reference sequence). In nucleotides, the CDR3 is TGTGCCTGGAGTGCTCAGGGGGCTAACGACGAGCAGTACTTC. Protein product: CAWSAQGANDEQYF. Drawing the rest from reference TRBV30 and TRBJ2-7, the complete variable domain is SQTIHQWPATLVQPVGSPLSLECTVEGTSNPNLYWYRQAAGRGLQLLFYSVGIGQISSEVPQNLSASRPQDRQFILSSKKLLLSDSGFYLCAWSAQGANDEQYFGPGTRLTVT.

The chain is built from TRBV2 and TRBJ1-2, with TRBD1 identical over 9 bases. The ends lost 6 bases at V and 0 bases at J; junction bases unmatched: 11. Germline values: CDR1 SNHLY, CDR2 FYNNEI. The CDR3 consists of 17 residues. CDR3 DNA sequence: TGTGCCAGCAGCTGGGGGACAGGGACCCCTACTAACTATGGCTACACCTTC. Translated: CASSWGTGTPTNYGYTF.

A remark on this clone: One junction end disagrees with the germline gene, perhaps due to a read error. V usage is TRBV7-3 and J usage is TRBJ2-1, with 11 bases aligning to TRBD2. CDR1 and CDR2 (germline): SGHTA, FQGTGA. The CDR3 loop spans 15 amino acids. CDR3 residues: CASSPGTSGYTEQFF. The CDR3 DNA reads as TGTGCCAGCAGCCCCGGGACTAGCGGCTACACTGAGCAGTTCTTC.

This chain links TRBV19 with TRBJ2-3; 12 bases map to TRBD1. The J segment lost 5 bases and the V segment lost 7 bases, leaving 10 bases of the junction unmatched. CDR1 and CDR2 from the germline V gene are LNHDA and SQIVND (reference sequence). The CDR3 totals 16 residues. The CDR3 DNA is TGTGCCAGTACCTCGGGACAGGGGGCGTACGGAGATACGCAGTATTTT. Encoded protein: CASTSGQGAYGDTQYF.

This chain connects TRBV6-5 to TRBJ2-3; tentatively, D is TRBD1 (5 bases). Germline-derived CDR1 and CDR2 are MNHEY and SVGAGI. V was shortened by 7 bases and J by 2 bases, with 7 bases between the two germline ends. The CDR3 spans 12 residues. The CDR3 region has the DNA TGTGCCAGCACAGGGTCCACAGATACGCAGTATTTT. Translated: CASTGSTDTQYF.

The chain uses TRBV4-2 and TRBJ1-2; D gene unclear. This CDR3 has 15 residues. V gave up 0 bases and J gave up 2 bases, with 10 bases separating them. Germline CDR1 and CDR2: LGHNA and YNFKEQ. CDR3 in amino acids: CASSQDSLVNYGYTF. CDR3 coding DNA: TGTGCCAGCAGCCAAGACAGTCTAGTCAACTATGGCTACACCTTC.

The chain recombines TRBV28 with TRBJ1-5; D is unclear. Trimming shortened V by 6 bases and J by 4 bases, and 10 bases separated the two germline ends. Per germline, CDR1 MDHEN and CDR2 SYDVKM. CDR3 size: 13 residues. In nucleotides, the CDR3 is TGTGCCAGCAGCCAGGATGGAAATCAGCCCCAGCATTTT. Its translation is CASSQDGNQPQHF.

The rearrangement links TRBV4-1 to TRBJ2-1, with TRBD2 matching over 12 bases. With V trimmed by 1 base and J by 8 bases, 9 bases remained unmatched. This CDR3 has 17 residues. From germline, CDR1 is MGHRA and CDR2 YSYEKL. CDR3 coding DNA: TGCGCCAGCAGCCAAGTCGCGACTAGCGGGAGAACGGATGAGCAGTTCTTC. Amino acid sequence: CASSQVATSGRTDEQFF.

This chain links TRBV5-1 with TRBJ2-1; 10 bases map to TRBD2. Germline CDR1 and CDR2: SGHRS and YFSETQ. The CDR3 is made up of 15 amino acids. J was trimmed by 7 bases and V by 4 bases; bases with no gene match: 8. The CDR3 reads CASSPSSGSLNEQFF. In DNA, the CDR3 is TGCGCCAGCAGCCCATCTAGCGGGAGTTTAAATGAGCAGTTCTTC.